This T cell receptor (beta chain) derives from a study of molecular identifiers for immune sequencing clone quantification. This clonotype was picked up a small number of times. J gave up 4 bases and V 4 bases, and 3 bases lay outside the gene matches. Per the germline V gene, CDR1 is MNHEY and CDR2 is SMNVEV (reference sequence). This CDR3 comprises 14 residues. TCRdb itself ran the PCR reads through MiXCR, one entry per CDR3 protein. The sample comprises around 480,000 distinct CDR3 sequences, under 30% of which are singletons, and over 0.6% rests with the top ten. V gene TRBV27 combines with J gene TRBJ1-2; 10 bases line up with TRBD1. This TCR came from a human donor in good health. Some libraries in this study had Jurkat cell RNA spiked in. Sequencing was carried out using naive CD8+ T cells from blood, with Jurkat cell RNA spiked in. Subset here: FACS-sorted CD8+CD4-CCR7+CD45RA+ naive T cells. The CDR3 DNA reads as TGTGCCAGCAGTTGGGACAGGGGACTCTATGGCTACACCTTC. Its translation: CASSWDRGLYGYTF.